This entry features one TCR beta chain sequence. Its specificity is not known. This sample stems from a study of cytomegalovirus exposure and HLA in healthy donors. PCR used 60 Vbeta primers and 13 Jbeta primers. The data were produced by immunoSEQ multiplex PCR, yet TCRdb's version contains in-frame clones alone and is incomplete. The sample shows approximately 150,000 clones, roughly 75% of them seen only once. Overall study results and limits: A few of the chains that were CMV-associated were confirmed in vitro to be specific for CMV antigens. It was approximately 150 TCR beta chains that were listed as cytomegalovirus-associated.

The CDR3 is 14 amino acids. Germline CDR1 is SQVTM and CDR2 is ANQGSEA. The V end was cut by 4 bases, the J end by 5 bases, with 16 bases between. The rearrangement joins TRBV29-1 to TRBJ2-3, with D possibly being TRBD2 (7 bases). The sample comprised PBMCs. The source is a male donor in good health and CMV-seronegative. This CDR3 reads CSVVWGGQGDTQYF. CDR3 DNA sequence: TGCAGCGTTGTTTGGGGGGGCCAAGGAGATACGCAGTATTTT.